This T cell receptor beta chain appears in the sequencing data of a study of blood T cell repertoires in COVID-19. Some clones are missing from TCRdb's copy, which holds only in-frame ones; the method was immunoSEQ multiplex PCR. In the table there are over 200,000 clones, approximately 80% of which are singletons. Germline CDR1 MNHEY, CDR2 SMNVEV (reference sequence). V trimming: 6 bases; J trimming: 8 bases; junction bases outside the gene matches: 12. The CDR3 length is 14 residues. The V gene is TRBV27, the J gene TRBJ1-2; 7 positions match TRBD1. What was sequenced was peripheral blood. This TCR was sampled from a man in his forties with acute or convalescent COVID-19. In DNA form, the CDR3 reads TGTGCCAGCAGCCCCAGACAGGGCGTAGAGGGCTACACCTTC. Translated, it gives CASSPRQGVEGYTF.